The source of this T cell receptor (beta chain) is a study of blood T cell repertoires in COVID-19. On the study more broadly: The study drew acute and convalescent COVID-19 samples from the United States, Italy and Spain.

The CDR3 is 12 amino acids. V dropped 4 bases and J dropped 4 bases, with 8 bases sitting between them. Germline V gives CDR1 SQVTM, CDR2 ANQGSEA. As handled by the study authors: Estimation of nucleated cell counts was performed using reference gene primer amplification. The assay was immunoSEQ multiplex PCR, and TCRdb's table has in-frame clones only and misses some. Clonal size and the V and J genes are those of that table, whereas D and trimming came from the DNA. This sample has around 360,000 clones, with 87% found just once. Those enrolled, adults aged about 18 to 89 years, came from about two dozen US areas. Which cohort a participant joined came from the clinical history participants gave.

The receptor's source is a woman in her twenties or thirties who had recovered from COVID-19. This chain connects TRBV29-1 to TRBJ1-5; possible D gene TRBD1, 6 bases. Sequencing used PBMCs or T cells enriched from blood (not recorded which). The CDR3 sequence: CSVVTGNQPQHF. The CDR3 DNA follows: TGCAGCGTTGTTACAGGGAATCAGCCCCAGCATTTT.